This TCR beta chain appears in the sequencing data of a study of blood T cell repertoires in COVID-19. Trimming shortened V by 2 bases and J by 8 bases, and 16 bases separated the two germline ends. CDR3 length equals 14 residues. From germline, CDR1 is GTSNPN and CDR2 SVGIG (reference sequence). The method was immunoSEQ multiplex PCR; TCRdb's version includes in-frame clones alone and lacks a portion of them. The sample has approximately 55,000 clones, about 80% seen once. This clone has just a few counts. V and J are TRBV30 and TRBJ2-1; weak D call: TRBD2 (5 bases). This receptor was taken from a man between 25 and 39 years old with COVID-19, enrolled during active disease. The sequencing input was peripheral blood. CDR3 amino acids: CAWSRRPIYDEQFF. The DNA for the CDR3 is TGTGCCTGGAGTAGGAGGCCCATTTACGATGAGCAGTTCTTC.